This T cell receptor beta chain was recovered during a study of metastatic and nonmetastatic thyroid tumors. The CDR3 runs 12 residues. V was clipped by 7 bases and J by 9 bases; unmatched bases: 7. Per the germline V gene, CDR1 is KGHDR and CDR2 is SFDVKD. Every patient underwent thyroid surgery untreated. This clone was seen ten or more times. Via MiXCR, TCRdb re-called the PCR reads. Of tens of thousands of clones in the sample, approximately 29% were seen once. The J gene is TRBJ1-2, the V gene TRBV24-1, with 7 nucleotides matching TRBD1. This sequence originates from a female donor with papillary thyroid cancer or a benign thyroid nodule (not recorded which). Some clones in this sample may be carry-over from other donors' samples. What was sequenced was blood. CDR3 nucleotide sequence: TGTGCCACCAGCCCAGGGGGGAGTAGCTACACCTTC. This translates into CATSPGGSSYTF.